This TCR beta chain was sequenced for a study of T cell repertoires in cytomegalovirus infection. Across the study: Carrying CMV and the relevant HLA type showed in public TCR beta signatures. Study outcomes and limitations: There were HLA-C-restricted CMV-specific TCR beta clonotypes dominating the ex vivo response. Summed public TCR beta family frequency identified CMV carriers bearing the relevant HLA.

The table lists this clonotype with a few counts. Its antigen is unknown. From the reads, TCRdb called clonotypes with MiXCR, one entry per CDR3 protein. This sample yields around 440,000 distinct CDR3 sequences, of which roughly 12% are seen a single time; around 9.6% belongs to the top ten. Sequenced input: PBMCs. The TCR originated in a human donor in good health (CMV status not recorded). Some clones in this sample may be carry-over from other donors' samples.

CDR3 amino acids: CAISDYRVNEQYF. In nucleotides, the CDR3 is TGTGCCATCAGTGACTACAGGGTAAACGAGCAGTACTTC. V gene TRBV10-3 combines with J gene TRBJ2-7, with D possibly being TRBD1 (6 bases). The CDR3 covers 13 residues. Germline assignment: CDR1 ENHRY and CDR2 SYGVKD. Trimming took off 3 bases at V and 5 bases at J, with 11 bases between the two ends.